This T cell receptor beta chain was sequenced during a study of blood T cells in healthy people across ages (dated by TCRdb to 2014 to 2015). Notes on the research overall: In model experiments, template switching captured roughly one uniquely barcoded TCR beta cDNA molecule for every two T cells. The study measured age-related changes in TCR beta repertoire diversity using deep sequencing normalized with unique cDNA molecular identifiers. Four age groups were formed from the donors: young (average 16 years), middle-aged (roughly 38), aged (roughly 58) and long-lived (around 82). Two additional independent replicas of 1 million unique cDNA reads from the same blood draw were analyzed for two donors (one aged 18 to 30 and one aged 80 or older). Beyond this particular receptor, the publication reports: Because the CMV infection status of the donors was unknown, age-related changes in expanded clonotypes may potentially have been confounded. There was a strong correlation between observed TCR beta diversity and the percentage of naive T cells measured by flow cytometry. Estimates of total diversity based on one million sequenced T cells were regarded as lower bounds and as underestimates. Compared with the aged group, the long-lived group had more naive CD4+ T cells, fewer expanded clones and increased TCR diversity, a pattern suggesting age selection. Observed TCR beta diversity per million T cells fell roughly linearly with age, and a significant reduction was already apparent by age approximately 40. Bulk unsorted PBMC profiling prevented conclusive comparison of naive and antigen-experienced compartments.

This clonotype is a singleton in its sample. Its antigen has not been determined. Per-nucleotide qualities are absent, and no much larger clonotype sits a single base away. On its own, one read is weak support. CDR3 length: 12 amino acids, cysteine to phenylalanine. Solely the CDR3 DNA is kept, with 36 bases framed from the first base. CDR1 and CDR2 (SEHNR, FQNEAQ) derive from the germline V gene (reference sequence). V is reduced by 1 base and J by 11 bases, leaving a spacing of 9 bases between them. The donors were around 39 Caucasian individuals from Russia, aged roughly 6 to 90 years, who were systemically healthy. Each donor gave 8 to 10 milliliters of peripheral blood, collected into EDTA-treated Vacutainer tubes. Ficoll-Paque density-gradient centrifugation was used to isolate PBMCs, with at least 6.5 million per sample. Trizol reagent was used to extract total RNA from the PBMCs, yielding at least 5 micrograms per sample. The percentages of naive CD45RAhigh/CD27high T cells were determined by flow cytometry on a PBMC aliquot from every donor.

Library prep was done by 5' RACE. TCRdb lists the instrument as Illumina HiSeq 2500. A second PCR of roughly 6 to 12 cycles was run with a J-beta primer mix and a sample-barcoded 5' primer. Each TCR beta cDNA molecule received a unique molecular identifier from a template-switch 5' adaptor carrying 12 random nucleotides. At least 2.5 million CDR3-containing paired-end reads were obtained from each sample. First-strand cDNA was synthesized from all RNA with the Mint cDNA synthesis kit, primed by a TRBC-specific oligonucleotide. Following uracil-DNA glycosylase treatment, a first 18-cycle PCR with universal primers M1SS and BC2_uni_R was performed on all cDNA. In the authors' own workflow: Normalization of each sample was performed by random selection of 1 million high-quality reads, each carrying a distinct molecular identifier. Reads sharing molecular identifiers were discarded rather than binned into consensus sequences. MiTCR, run with a Q25 quality threshold and the strictest error-elimination algorithm, handled CDR3 identification, clonotype clustering and error correction. A nonparametric unseen species model with Euler transformation was used to estimate lower-bound total TCR beta diversity. In-frame beta chains were kept once TCRdb had trimmed the public reads at Q25 with fastp and called clones with MiXCR. Merged by CDR3 protein, the rows form single entries marked with the most common genes and DNA. None of the V and J calls come from the authors' own analysis; TCRdb made them. The sample table records about 930,000 distinct CDR3 sequences; roughly 28% of these occur just once. In total, the top ten clones hold roughly a tenth of the sample.

The same sample was also used in a study of T cells of mothers and their children. The second paper states: Nine systemically healthy Caucasian individuals served as donors, namely three mothers together with their six children. cDNA synthesis consumed the entire amount of extracted RNA, loaded at 1.5 ug RNA in each 15 ul reaction. In the second PCR, the M1S primer added sample barcodes and 2-4 random nucleotides. Over 9 million TCR beta CDR3 reads came from each mother, compared with some 3 million reads from each child. Thymic selection similarly shapes TCR recombination output in related and unrelated pairs, with minor effect from inherited differences. Related mother-child pairs always showed normalized repertoire overlap that was slightly higher than in unrelated mother-child pairs, though the difference was never significant. Persistent microchimeric T cell clones were not detected, at a sensitivity of roughly 100 clones per million clonotypes. In the study, deep NGS was used to compare the TCR beta repertoires of mothers and children, and features distinguishing related mother-child pairs from unrelated individuals were sought. The mean age was roughly 44 +/- 4 years for the mothers and approximately 11 +/- 4 years for the children. Libraries were sequenced on Illumina HiSeq 2000 with 100+100 nt paired-end reads after adapter ligation with NEBNext reagents. To prevent cross-contamination, the mother and child libraries were prepared one month apart and sequenced in separate runs. Each donor had between roughly 500,000 and 2,100,000 distinct TCR beta clonotypes identified. Naive TCR beta clonotypes were estimated from low-frequency clonotypes matched to each donor's FACS-determined naive share, without sorting.

The chain employs TRBV7-9 and TRBJ1-5; too little of a D gene remains to name it. Sample: blood. The receptor comes from a woman in her thirties or forties in good health. The DNA reads as follows: TGTGCCAGCAGCTTAGACGGTCCGGCCCAGCATTTT. Its product reads: CASSLDGPAQHF.